Given below is one TCR beta chain in context. Patients from Seattle were sampled longitudinally, starting during active infection. Original data processing: By means of reference gene primer amplification, nucleated cell counts were estimated. Generated by immunoSEQ multiplex PCR, the TCRdb table keeps only in-frame clones and is missing some. V and J calls and clone size come straight from that table; D and trimming were deduced from the DNA. Of about 160,000 clones listed, 92% are singletons. The germline V gene has CDR1 MNHEY and CDR2 SVGEGT. Unmatched junction bases numbered 9, after V lost 5 bases and J lost 8 bases. This CDR3 region has 14 residues. This entry comes from a study of blood T cell repertoires in COVID-19. Study summary: Samples of COVID-19 (acute and convalescent) were obtained from the United States, Italy and Spain. Sources were T cells, B-cell-depleted T cells, or PBMCs; the material itself was cDNA or gDNA.

The source of this sequence is a young man with COVID-19, enrolled during active disease. V gene TRBV6-2 or TRBV6-3 combines with J gene TRBJ1-3; 7 bases agree with TRBD1. Material for sequencing was peripheral blood. The CDR3 is CASSGRGARDTIYF. In nucleotides, the CDR3 is TGTGCCAGCAGTGGCAGGGGGGCACGAGACACCATATATTTT.